This TCR beta chain was sequenced for a study of T cell repertoires in cytomegalovirus infection. About the study: It was the public TCR beta signatures that indicated both CMV infection and matching HLA type. Study-level findings and limits: Using cumulative public TCR beta family frequency, the authors identified those who carried CMV together with the relevant HLA. CMV-specific HLA-C-restricted TCR beta clonotypes dominated the ex vivo response.

As to this clonotype: The antigen is unknown.

Each CDR3 protein is one row after TCRdb ran MiXCR on the reads. The sample lists 170,000 or so distinct CDR3 sequences, 15% to 20% occurring once. The CDR3 consists of 16 residues. Germline-derived CDR1 and CDR2 are SNHLY and FYNNEI. Unmatched junction bases numbered 5, after V lost 2 bases and J lost 1 base. V usage is TRBV2 and J usage is TRBJ2-3; TRBD2 agrees at 8 bases. The clonotype was recovered from a human donor in good health (CMV status not recorded). Some clones in this sample may be carry-over from other donors' samples. The sample consisted of CD8+ T cells from PBMCs. This CDR3 reads CASSEPAGGGTDTQYF. The CDR3 nucleotides are TGTGCCAGCAGTGAACCGGCGGGGGGTGGCACAGATACGCAGTATTTT.